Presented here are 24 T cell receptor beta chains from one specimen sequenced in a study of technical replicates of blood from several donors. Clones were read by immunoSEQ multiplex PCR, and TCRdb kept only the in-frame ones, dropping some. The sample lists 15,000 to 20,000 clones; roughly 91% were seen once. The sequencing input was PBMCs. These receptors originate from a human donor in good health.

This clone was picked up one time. CDR3 loop: CASNKMTPEGEQYF. CDR3 DNA sequence: TGTGCCAGCAATAAGATGACACCGGAGGGCGAGCAGTACTTC. V gene TRBV2 combines with J gene TRBJ2-7; a weak D match, TRBD2 (6 bases). Germline CDR1 reads SNHLY; CDR2 reads FYNNEI. The germline V and J ends were trimmed by 7 bases and 6 bases, with 19 bases remaining between them. CDR3 length equals 14 residues.

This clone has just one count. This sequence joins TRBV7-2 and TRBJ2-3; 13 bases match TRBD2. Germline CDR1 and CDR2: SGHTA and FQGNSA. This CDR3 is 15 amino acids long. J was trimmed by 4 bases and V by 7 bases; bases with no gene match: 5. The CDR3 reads CASIRLAGGADTQYF. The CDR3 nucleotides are TGTGCCAGCATAAGACTAGCGGGAGGAGCAGATACGCAGTATTTT.

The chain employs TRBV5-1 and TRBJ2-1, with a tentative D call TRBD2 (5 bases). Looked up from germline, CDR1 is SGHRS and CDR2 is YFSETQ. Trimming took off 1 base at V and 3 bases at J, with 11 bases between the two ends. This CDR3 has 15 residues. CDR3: CASSLTVGGYNEQFF. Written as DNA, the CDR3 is TGCGCCAGCAGCTTGACAGTCGGAGGCTACAATGAGCAGTTCTTC.

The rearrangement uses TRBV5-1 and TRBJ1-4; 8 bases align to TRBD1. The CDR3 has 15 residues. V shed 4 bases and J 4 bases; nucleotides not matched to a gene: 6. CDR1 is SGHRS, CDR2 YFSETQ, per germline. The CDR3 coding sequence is TGCGCCAGCAGCGAAGGACAGGGCCATAATGAAAAACTGTTTTTT. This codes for CASSEGQGHNEKLFF.

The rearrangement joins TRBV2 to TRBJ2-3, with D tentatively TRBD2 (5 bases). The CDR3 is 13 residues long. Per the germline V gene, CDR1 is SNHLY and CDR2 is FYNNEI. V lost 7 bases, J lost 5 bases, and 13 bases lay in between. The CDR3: CASIEGVQDTQYF. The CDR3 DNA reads TGTGCCAGCATAGAGGGAGTTCAAGATACGCAGTATTTT.

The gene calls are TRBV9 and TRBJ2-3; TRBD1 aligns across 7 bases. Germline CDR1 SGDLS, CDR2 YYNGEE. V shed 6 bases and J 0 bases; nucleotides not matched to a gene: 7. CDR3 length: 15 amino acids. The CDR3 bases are TGTGCCAGCAACCAGGGACAGATCAGCACAGATACGCAGTATTTT. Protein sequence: CASNQGQISTDTQYF.

CDR3 sequence: CASSSGQGRASDQPQHF. The CDR3 DNA reads as TGTGCCAGCAGTTCCGGACAGGGAAGAGCTTCGGATCAGCCCCAGCATTTT. The chain combines TRBV27 with TRBJ1-5; 8 nucleotides agree with TRBD1. V lost 4 bases, J lost 5 bases, and 13 bases stayed unmatched. This CDR3 has 17 residues. In germline, CDR1 is MNHEY, CDR2 SMNVEV (reference sequence).

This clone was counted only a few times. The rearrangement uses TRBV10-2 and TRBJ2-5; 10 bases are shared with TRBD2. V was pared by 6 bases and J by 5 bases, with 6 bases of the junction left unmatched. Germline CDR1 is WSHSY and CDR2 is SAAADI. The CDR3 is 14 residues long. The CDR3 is CASSPLAGVETQYF. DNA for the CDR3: TGCGCCAGCAGCCCTCTAGCGGGAGTGGAGACCCAGTACTTC.

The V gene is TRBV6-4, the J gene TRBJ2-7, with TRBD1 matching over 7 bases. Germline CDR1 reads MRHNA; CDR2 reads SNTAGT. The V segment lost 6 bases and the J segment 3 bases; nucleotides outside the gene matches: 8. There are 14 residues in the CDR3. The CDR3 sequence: CASRVRDRYYEQYF. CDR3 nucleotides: TGTGCCAGCAGGGTCCGGGACAGATACTACGAGCAGTACTTC.

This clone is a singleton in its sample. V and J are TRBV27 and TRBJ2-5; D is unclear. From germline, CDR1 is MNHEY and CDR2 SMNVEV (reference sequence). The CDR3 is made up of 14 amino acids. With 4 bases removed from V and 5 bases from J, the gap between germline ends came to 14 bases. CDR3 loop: CASSSTHTWETQYF. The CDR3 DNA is TGTGCCAGCAGTTCTACTCATACTTGGGAGACCCAGTACTTC.

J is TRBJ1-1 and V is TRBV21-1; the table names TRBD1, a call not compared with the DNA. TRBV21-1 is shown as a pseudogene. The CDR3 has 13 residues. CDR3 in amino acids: CASSIQGGTEAFF. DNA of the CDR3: TGTGCCAGCAGCATACAGGGCGGCACTGAAGCTTTCTTT.

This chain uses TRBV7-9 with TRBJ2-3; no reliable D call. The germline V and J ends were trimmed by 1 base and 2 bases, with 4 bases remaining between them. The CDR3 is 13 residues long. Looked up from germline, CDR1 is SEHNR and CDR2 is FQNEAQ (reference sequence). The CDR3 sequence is CASSLDYTDTQYF. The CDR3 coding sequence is TGTGCCAGCAGCTTAGATTACACAGATACGCAGTATTTT.

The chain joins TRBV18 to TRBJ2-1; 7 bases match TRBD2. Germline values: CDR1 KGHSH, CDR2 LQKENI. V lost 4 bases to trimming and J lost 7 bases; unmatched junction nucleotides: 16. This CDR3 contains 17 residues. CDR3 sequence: CASSLLAAGGGSNEQFF. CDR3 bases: TGTGCCAGCTCACTTCTAGCGGCCGGAGGTGGGTCAAATGAGCAGTTCTTC.

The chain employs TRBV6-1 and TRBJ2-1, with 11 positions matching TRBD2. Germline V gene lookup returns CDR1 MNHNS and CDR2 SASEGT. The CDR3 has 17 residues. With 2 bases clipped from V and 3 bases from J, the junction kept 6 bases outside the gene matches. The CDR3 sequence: CASSESPTSGSYNEQFF. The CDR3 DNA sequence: TGTGCCAGCAGTGAATCCCCAACTAGCGGGAGCTACAATGAGCAGTTCTTC.

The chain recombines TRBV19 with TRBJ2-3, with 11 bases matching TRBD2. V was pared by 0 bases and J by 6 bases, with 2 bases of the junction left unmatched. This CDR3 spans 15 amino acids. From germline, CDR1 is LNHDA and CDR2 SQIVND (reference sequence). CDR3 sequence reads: CASSIDLAGGDTQYF. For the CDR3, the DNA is TGTGCCAGTAGTATAGATCTAGCGGGAGGTGATACGCAGTATTTT.

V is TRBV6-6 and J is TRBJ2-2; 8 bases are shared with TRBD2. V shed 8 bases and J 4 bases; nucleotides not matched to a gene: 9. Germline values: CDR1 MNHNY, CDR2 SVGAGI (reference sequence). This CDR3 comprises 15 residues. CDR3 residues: CASGGGLVGTGELFF. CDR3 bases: TGTGCCAGCGGGGGGGGACTAGTTGGCACCGGGGAGCTGTTTTTT.

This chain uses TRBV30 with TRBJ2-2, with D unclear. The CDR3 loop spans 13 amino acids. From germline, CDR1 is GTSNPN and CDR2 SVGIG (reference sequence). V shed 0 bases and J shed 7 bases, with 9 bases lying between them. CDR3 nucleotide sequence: TGTGCCTGGAGTGTACGGGTTAACGGGGAGCTGTTTTTT. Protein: CAWSVRVNGELFF.

CDR3 sequence reads: CASSPMGLGNEQFF. In DNA, the CDR3 is TGTGCCAGCTCACCTATGGGACTAGGGAATGAGCAGTTCTTC. The V and J genes are TRBV18 and TRBJ2-1, with 8 bases identical to TRBD2. The CDR3 runs 14 residues. In germline, CDR1 is KGHSH, CDR2 LQKENI. V lost 3 bases and J lost 7; bases outside the gene matches: 5.

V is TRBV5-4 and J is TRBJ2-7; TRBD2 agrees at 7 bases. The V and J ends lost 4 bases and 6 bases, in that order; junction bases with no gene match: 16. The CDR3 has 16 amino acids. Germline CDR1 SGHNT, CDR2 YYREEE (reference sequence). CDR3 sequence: CASSLAPTSPVGEQYF. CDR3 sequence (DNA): TGTGCCAGCAGCCTAGCCCCGACTAGCCCCGTGGGCGAGCAGTACTTC.

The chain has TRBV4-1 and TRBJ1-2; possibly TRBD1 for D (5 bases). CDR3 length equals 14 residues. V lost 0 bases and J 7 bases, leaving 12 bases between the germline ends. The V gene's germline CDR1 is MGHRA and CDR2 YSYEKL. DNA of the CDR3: TGCGCCAGCAGCCAAGAGCAGTGGGGCCTTGGCTACACCTTC. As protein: CASSQEQWGLGYTF.

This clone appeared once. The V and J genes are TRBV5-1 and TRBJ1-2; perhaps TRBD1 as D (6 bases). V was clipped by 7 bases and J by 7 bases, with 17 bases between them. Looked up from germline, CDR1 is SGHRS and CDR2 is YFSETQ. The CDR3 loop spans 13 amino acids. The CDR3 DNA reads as TGCGCCAGCGGGGAAGGACAGAATGGTGGCTACACCTTC. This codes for CASGEGQNGGYTF.

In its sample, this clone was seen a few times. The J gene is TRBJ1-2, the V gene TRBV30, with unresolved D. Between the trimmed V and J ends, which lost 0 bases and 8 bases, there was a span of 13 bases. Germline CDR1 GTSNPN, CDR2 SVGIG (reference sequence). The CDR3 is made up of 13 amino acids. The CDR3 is CAWSVPRSLGYTF. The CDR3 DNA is TGTGCCTGGAGTGTCCCCAGGTCTTTAGGCTACACCTTC. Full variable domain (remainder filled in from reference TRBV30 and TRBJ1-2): SQTIHQWPATLVQPVGSPLSLECTVEGTSNPNLYWYRQAAGRGLQLLFYSVGIGQISSEVPQNLSASRPQDRQFILSSKKLLLSDSGFYLCAWSVPRSLGYTFGSGTRLTVV.

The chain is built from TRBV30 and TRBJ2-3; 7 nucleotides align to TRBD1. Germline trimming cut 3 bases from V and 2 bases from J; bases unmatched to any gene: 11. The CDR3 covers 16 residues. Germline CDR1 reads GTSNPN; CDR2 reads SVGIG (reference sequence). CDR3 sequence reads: CAWSQVYGQDTDTQYF. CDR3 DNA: TGTGCCTGGAGCCAAGTCTACGGACAGGACACAGATACGCAGTATTTT.

CDR3 protein: CASGNRGSNQPQHF. As DNA, the CDR3 is TGTGCCAGCGGAAACAGGGGAAGCAATCAGCCCCAGCATTTT. The chain combines TRBV11-2 with TRBJ1-5, with 7 nucleotides matching TRBD1. Per the germline V gene, CDR1 is SGHAT and CDR2 is FQNNGV. This CDR3 is built from 14 residues. The V segment lost 8 bases and the J segment 1 base; nucleotides outside the gene matches: 5.